These 3 T cell receptor beta chains were all obtained from the same sample, sequenced in a study of blood T cell repertoires in COVID-19. Generated by immunoSEQ multiplex PCR, the TCRdb table keeps only in-frame clones and is missing some. The sample carries over 150,000 clones, under 90% recorded once. What was sequenced was peripheral blood. The receptors stem from a woman at least 80 years old with acute or convalescent COVID-19.

V gene TRBV5-1 combines with J gene TRBJ2-7; weak D call: TRBD1 (5 bases). The CDR3 extends over 15 amino acids. Germline V gene sequence: CDR1 SGHRS, CDR2 YFSETQ. Trimming took 5 bases from V and 2 from J, leaving 17 bases between them. For the CDR3, the DNA is TGCGCCAGCAGACGACAGATAGACCTAACCTACGAGCAGTACTTC. Its protein is CASRRQIDLTYEQYF.

The sample holds a few counts of this clone. The rearrangement uses TRBV6-5 and TRBJ1-2; the match to TRBD1 covers 8 bases. J was trimmed by 8 bases and V by 5 bases; bases with no gene match: 10. The CDR3 sequence is 14 residues long. CDR1 MNHEY and CDR2 SVGAGI come from the germline V gene. The CDR3 protein is CASSTGTGGEGYTF. The CDR3 DNA reads as TGTGCCAGCAGTACCGGGACAGGAGGGGAGGGCTACACCTTC.

CDR3 in amino acids: CASSPGTGSNQPQHF. The CDR3 nucleotides read TGTGCCAGCAGCCCCGGGACAGGGAGCAATCAGCCCCAGCATTTT. This sequence joins TRBV7-2 and TRBJ1-5; 9 bases fit TRBD1. V gave up 5 bases and J gave up 1 base; unmatched junction bases: 3. The V gene's germline CDR1 is SGHTA and CDR2 FQGNSA. The CDR3 length is 15 residues.